This T cell receptor (beta chain) was recorded in a study of T cell responses to AZD1222 COVID-19 vaccine. Sequencing used immunoSEQ multiplex PCR; TCRdb keeps in-frame clones, though not all of them. This sample contains around 150,000 clones. Study results and caveats: Spike-specific TCR breadth and depth both grew after two AZD1222 doses.

In the case of this clone: The target antigen is unknown.

Germline CDR1 reads ENHRY; CDR2 reads SYGVKD. The V end lost 10 bases, the J end lost 3 bases, and 10 bases lay between the germline ends. CDR3 size: 11 residues. The chain links TRBV10-3 to TRBJ2-7; the D call may be TRBD1 or TRBD2 (6 bases each). The source material was peripheral blood. This clonotype originated in an adult in good health. In DNA form, the CDR3 reads TGTGCCAGCGGGACACACTACGAGCAGTACTTC. This translates into CASGTHYEQYF.